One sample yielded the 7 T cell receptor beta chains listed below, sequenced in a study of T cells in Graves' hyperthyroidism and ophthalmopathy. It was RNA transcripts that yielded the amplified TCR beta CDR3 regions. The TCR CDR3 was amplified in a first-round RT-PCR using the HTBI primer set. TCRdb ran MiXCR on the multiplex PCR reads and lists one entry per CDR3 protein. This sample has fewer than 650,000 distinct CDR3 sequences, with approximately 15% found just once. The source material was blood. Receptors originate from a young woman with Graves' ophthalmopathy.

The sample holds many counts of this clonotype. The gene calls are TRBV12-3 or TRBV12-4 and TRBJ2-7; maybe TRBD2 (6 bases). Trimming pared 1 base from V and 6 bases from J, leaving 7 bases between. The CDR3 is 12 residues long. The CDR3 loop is CASSLGGVEQYF. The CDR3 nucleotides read TGTGCCAGCAGTTTAGGGGGGGTCGAGCAGTACTTC.

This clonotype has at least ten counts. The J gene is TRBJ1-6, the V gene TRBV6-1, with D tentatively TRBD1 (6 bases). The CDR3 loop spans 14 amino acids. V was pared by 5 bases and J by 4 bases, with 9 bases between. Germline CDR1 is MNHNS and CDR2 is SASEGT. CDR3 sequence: CASSQGNYNSPLHF. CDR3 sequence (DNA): TGTGCCAGCAGTCAGGGGAATTATAATTCACCCCTCCACTTT.

CDR3: CSAPIKGAHYGYTF. The CDR3 DNA sequence: TGCAGTGCTCCCATTAAAGGGGCTCACTATGGCTACACCTTC. The chain is built from TRBV20-1 and TRBJ1-2, with D maybe TRBD1 (5 bases). There are 14 residues in the CDR3. V lost 5 bases and J lost 3, with 16 bases in between. Germline V gene data show CDR1 as DFQATT and CDR2 as SNEGSKA (reference sequence).

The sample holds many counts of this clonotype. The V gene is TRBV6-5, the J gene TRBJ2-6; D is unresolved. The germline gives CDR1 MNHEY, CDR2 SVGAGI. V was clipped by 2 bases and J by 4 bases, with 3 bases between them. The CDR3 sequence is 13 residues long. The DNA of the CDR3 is TGTGCCAGCAGTTACCAGGGGGCCAACGTCCTGACTTTC. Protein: CASSYQGANVLTF.

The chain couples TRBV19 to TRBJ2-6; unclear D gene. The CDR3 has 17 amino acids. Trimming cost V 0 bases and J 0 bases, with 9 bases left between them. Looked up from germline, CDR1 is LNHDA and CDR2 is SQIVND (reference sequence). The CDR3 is CASSIETDVSGANVLTF. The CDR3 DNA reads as TGTGCCAGTAGTATAGAAACCGATGTCTCTGGGGCCAACGTCCTGACTTTC.

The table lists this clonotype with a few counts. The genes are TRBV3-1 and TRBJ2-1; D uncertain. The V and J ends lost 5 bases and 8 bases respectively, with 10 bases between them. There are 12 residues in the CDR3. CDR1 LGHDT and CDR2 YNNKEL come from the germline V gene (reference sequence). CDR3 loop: CASSLKPHEQFF. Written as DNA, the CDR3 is TGTGCCAGCAGCTTAAAGCCCCATGAGCAGTTCTTC.

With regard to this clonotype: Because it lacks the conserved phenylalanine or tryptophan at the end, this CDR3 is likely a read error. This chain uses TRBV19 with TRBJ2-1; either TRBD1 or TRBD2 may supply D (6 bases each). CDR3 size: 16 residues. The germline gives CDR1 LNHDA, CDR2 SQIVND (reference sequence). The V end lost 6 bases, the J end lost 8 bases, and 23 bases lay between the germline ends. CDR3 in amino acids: CASSPIEGGPADEQFS. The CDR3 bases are TGTGCCAGTAGCCCCATTGAGGGGGGCCCGGCAGATGAGCAGTTCTCC.